This T cell receptor beta chain was observed in a study of cytomegalovirus exposure and HLA in healthy donors. Notes on the study in general: Later work associated 16,951 TCR beta sequences with HLA alleles at 0.05 false discovery rate.

Trimming removed 8 bases from V and 7 bases from J, with 9 bases in between. Looked up from germline, CDR1 is ENHRY and CDR2 is SYGVKD. CDR3 length: 12 residues. This clone was found once. Its antigen remains unidentified. The PCR was carried out with 60 Vbeta primers and 13 Jbeta primers. Clones were sequenced by immunoSEQ multiplex PCR, and TCRdb holds only the in-frame ones, with some missing. The sample yields 150,000 or so clones, 84% seen once. The chain employs TRBV10-3 and TRBJ1-6, with D possibly matching TRBD1 (5 bases). This TCR came from a man aged 18 to 30 in good health and CMV-seronegative. Specimen: PBMCs. The DNA of the CDR3 is TGTGCCATCCAGGGAAGCAATTCACCCCTCCACTTT. Translating it yields CAIQGSNSPLHF.